Included here is one T cell receptor beta chain sequence, with context. Its antigen is currently unknown. V was clipped by 4 bases and J by 6 bases, with 6 bases between them. Per germline, CDR1 MNHEY and CDR2 SVGAGI. The CDR3 runs 11 residues. The data are from a study of T cell responses to AZD1222 COVID-19 vaccine. Method: immunoSEQ multiplex PCR; TCRdb's copy keeps in-frame clones and lacks some. Of about 84,000 clones listed, about 85% are singletons. General study findings and limits: Nearly half of unique spike-specific TCRs reportedly avoided B.1.351 and B.1.1.7 mutated regions. Baseline seropositivity occurred in only a handful of AZD1222 recipients.

The sequence was obtained from an adult in good health. The J gene is TRBJ1-2, the V gene TRBV6-5; D gene unclear. The sequencing used peripheral blood, collected on day 0 of AZD1222 vaccination. In nucleotides, the CDR3 is TGTGCCAGCAGTTTGGCTGATGGCTACACCTTC. Protein product: CASSLADGYTF.